This TCR beta chain appears in the sequencing data of a study of blood T cells in healthy people across ages. Study results and caveats: In these data, TCR beta diversity tracked strongly with naive T cell percentage. Because donor CMV status was unknown, expanded clonotype changes were possibly confounded. Diversity estimates from one million T cells were considered underestimates.

The second PCR ran about 6 to 12 cycles with a sample-barcoded 5' primer and J-beta primers. Each cDNA molecule received a tag from a template-switch adaptor that had 12 random nucleotides. TCRdb re-called the 5' RACE reads with MiXCR, one entry per CDR3 protein. The data show about 770,000 distinct CDR3 sequences, more than 40% seen once. A remark on this clonotype: The antigen is unknown.

Material for sequencing was blood. The source of this sequence is a man between 60 and 75 years old in good health.

CDR3 sequence: CSAPNKIIGKLFF. CDR3 DNA sequence: TGCAGTGCGCCCAACAAGATAATAGGAAAACTGTTTTTT. This rearrangement joins TRBV20-1 to TRBJ1-4; D uncertain. Trimming left V 6 bases short and J 10 bases short, with 18 bases between. CDR1 and CDR2 (germline): DFQATT, SNEGSKA (reference sequence). This CDR3 spans 13 amino acids.